Included here is one T cell receptor beta chain sequence, with context. What this receptor recognizes is not known. Per-nucleotide qualities are absent, and no much larger clonotype sits a single base away. This entry is derived from a study of cytomegalovirus exposure and HLA in healthy donors (dated by TCRdb to the late 2010s). Regarding the research as a whole: In an earlier analysis of roughly 500 of the donors, around 290 Gb of sequence data and approximately 100 million unique TCR beta sequences from approximately 180 million T cells were reported. Rather than drawing on any new phenotypic data, the later analysis identified candidate immune exposures from TCR beta sequences and the way those sequences occurred across donors. Roughly 5 DR-DQ haplotypes were handled as single units for association and clustering, since linkage in the cohort was strong. Among the roughly 400 genotyped donors, more than 70% belonged to the genetic ancestry cluster associated with self-reported Caucasian donors. To predict cytomegalovirus infection status, the study brought together high-throughput TCR immunosequencing, statistical association of individual TCRs with disease status, and machine learning. The study aimed to test whether signatures of past pathogen exposure could be identified by cataloging public T cell receptors. A later genetic analysis took genome-wide SNP genotypes for 398 of the 666 donors and used that subset as a discovery cohort. HLA typing included class I and class II loci at four-digit resolution. Along with the approximately 700-subject first cohort, a separate validation cohort of over 90 different subjects was used. The study profiled the T cell repertoires of under 850 subjects by immunosequencing and related them to cytomegalovirus serostatus. Across some 400 genotyped donors of the cohort, an average of roughly 230,000 unique TCR beta nucleotide sequences per donor were sequenced, and roughly 20% of those sequences were non-productive. To study patterns of TCR occurrence, a later analysis re-analyzed previously published TCR beta repertoires from 666 donors and added high-resolution HLA genotyping. Roughly 300 gigabases of sequencing data and tens of millions of unique TCR sequences were included in an early release covering 550 to 650 HLA-typed donors. Typing coverage differed by locus: A, B, C, DRB1 and DQB1 were typed in roughly 629-640 donors, DQA1 in about 550, DPA1 in around 600, and DPB1 in roughly 450. All discovery cohort repertoires had been generated using a single sequencing platform. Donor age, sex, ethnicity and CMV serostatus were compiled alongside the repertoire data. In an earlier analysis of several hundred of the donors, high-throughput TCR beta sequencing was used to judge whether each TCR beta V gene segment behaved as functional or pseudogenic. Here is what the overall study found, with its caveats: A later analysis reported that several top co-occurrence clusters appeared linked to parvovirus B19, influenza, CMV and Epstein-Barr virus. A later analysis found that TCR association rates varied across HLA loci, with DRB1 alleles showing the most associated TCRs and HLA-C alleles the fewest. In an earlier analysis of fewer than 750 of the donors, most TCR beta V segments were observed in productive rearrangements about 87% or about 30% of the time, broadly matching IMGT annotations. In a later analysis, most CMV-associated TCR beta chains were found to appear HLA-restricted, with HLA associations seemingly driven largely by CMV exposure. A later genetic analysis reported fewer N-insertions in productive TCRs among donors in an Asian-associated ancestry cluster than the roughly 700-donor mean. In a later genetic analysis, a missense DCLRE1C variant was associated with V-gene and J-gene trimming of TCR beta chains, and the association was replicated in an independent cohort. A later analysis associated about 17,000 TCR beta sequences with specific HLA alleles at a false discovery rate of 0.05. A further reported finding was that TCR beta sequences accurately predicted the HLA-A and HLA-B alleles for most subjects in the first cohort. The 87-base-pair reads could not distinguish some IMGT-functional V segments, including TRBV6-2 and TRBV6-3, so those segments were excluded. Because counts were too low, fewer than 20 rarely observed V segments, including chromosome 9 orphons, were excluded from the earlier analysis of several hundred of the donors. In this cohort, only TCR beta chains were sequenced, and detectable features were limited by the absence of alpha or paired-chain data. It was suggested by the authors that the approach could potentially be generalized to other disease states and immunological phenotypes. Linkage disequilibrium might explain the correlated functional status among segregating V segments, but an unknown experimental factor could not be excluded. HLA typing was unavailable for some donors at each locus, so association tests used only the typed subset. Strong co-occurrence of HLA alleles, especially DR and DQ, made assigning TCR associations to individual alleles difficult. Cytomegalovirus status was reported to be diagnosed by the classifier with high specificity and sensitivity in both the original and validation cohorts. Most TCR sequences were observed very rarely across donors, whereas some public TCRs were present in many individuals. The study listed 164 TCR beta chains as associated with cytomegalovirus. Compared with equally common non-associated chains, HLA-associated TCR beta chains in a later analysis were more clonally expanded and had lower generation probabilities. A few of the identified cytomegalovirus-associated TCR beta chains were confirmed in vitro to be specific for cytomegalovirus antigens. Sequencing depth was assumed to be roughly uniform across donors in the presence/absence analyses, though that assumption may not hold. CMV serostatus was the only immune exposure information available for the cohort. The sequencing pipeline was judged likely to have produced a cluster of highly shared sequence variants as a technical artifact.

The receptor library was made with the immunoSEQ multiplex PCR assay. The multiplex PCR relied on a mix of 60 forward primers for TCR Vbeta segments and 13 reverse primers for TCR Jbeta segments. Amplification of the CDR3 region of rearranged TCR beta genes was performed with a multiplex PCR assay on genomic DNA. The Illumina HiSeq System was used to sequence the amplified TCR beta libraries as 87-base-pair reads. The study's own analysis went as follows. Across the 600 to 700 repertoires, a later analysis counted 80 million or so unique TCR beta chains, roughly 11 million of which were shared by at least two donors. A nearest-neighbor algorithm error-corrected the raw reads and collapsed the reads into unique sequences, merging closely related sequences to remove PCR and sequencing errors. V, D and J gene segments were assigned by aligning CDR3 sequences to IMGT reference sequences. For a sequence to be retained, a match of at least six nucleotides was required to both a V gene segment and a J gene segment. A rearrangement was called productive if the CDR3 had no stop codons and remained in frame with V and J, and every other rearrangement was called non-productive. CDR3 was defined according to IMGT convention as the region running from the second conserved V-encoded cysteine to the conserved J-encoded phenylalanine. The earlier analysis of about 500 of the donors excluded sequences that lacked an unambiguous match to a single V gene segment. An earlier analysis of about 600 of the donors called V segments functional above 56.7% productive rearrangements and segregating when the between-donor standard deviation exceeded 5%. A statistical classification framework was built for diagnosing cytomegalovirus status from the catalog of TCR beta chain sequences. V and J gene assignment, in a later analysis, came from comparing TCR nucleotide sequences with IMGT/GENE-DB human TR gene sequences. The TCRdist pipeline was used in a later analysis to assign CDR3 sequences and most-parsimonious VDJ recombination scenarios. In a later analysis, every TCR beta chain was defined by the combination of its CDR3 amino acid sequence and its V-gene family, and reads without a unique V-gene family were dropped. In a later analysis, nearly 600 highly shared, low-generation-probability nucleotide sequences were removed to address suspected cross-contamination and a sequencing artifact. In a later analysis, a clonal expansion index for each public chain was calculated from normalized within-repertoire ranks of inferred template counts. Generation probabilities in a later analysis came from a VDJ recombination model fitted to out-of-frame rearrangements, and those results were checked against IGoR. Hypergeometric tests were used in a later analysis to score TCR-TCR, TCR-HLA and TCR-CMV co-occurrence, with a repertoire-size bias correction applied to the TCR pairs. A later analysis estimated false discovery rates by permuting HLA or CMV assignments 20 times. In a later analysis, co-occurring TCRs were grouped using DBSCAN, with TCRdist sequence similarity added in when clustering inside HLA-allele-positive subsets. Repertoires with fewer than 30,000 or more than 120,000 public chains, plus five repertoires with anomalous nucleotide sharing, were excluded from co-occurrence clustering. TCRdb's version of the immuneACCESS table is confined to in-frame rearrangements and falls short of the full clone set. An unresolved V gene accounts for under half of the shortfall where checked; the remainder is of unknown origin. D and trimming were read from the DNA, whereas the V and J calls and clone size are those reported in that table. Across this sample there are some 98,000 clones, with approximately 70% seen only once. The ten largest make up under 2.5% of the sample.

The cohort comprised around 690 healthy bone marrow donors. All cohort members were sampled while nominally healthy, although unrecorded immune exposures were likely present. The donor tested CMV seronegative, placing the donor among the roughly 340 seronegative members of the cohort. A peripheral blood sample was collected from each donor, and TCR beta sequencing was performed on peripheral blood mononuclear cells. The Qiagen DNeasy Blood Extraction Kit was used to extract genomic DNA from the blood cell samples. CDR1 and CDR2 were assigned from the germline V gene as SGHRS and YFSETQ. The CDR3 goes from the cysteine to the phenylalanine over 13 residues. Kept here is only the CDR3 DNA, which spans 39 bases and is read in frame from base 1. Compared with germline, V lacks 4 bases and J lacks 9 bases; bases without a gene match: 4.

The sequence came from a middle-aged man in good health and CMV-seronegative. Rearrangement joined TRBV5-1 to TRBJ2-2, and 9 junctional nucleotides match TRBD2. Input material: PBMCs. In nucleotides, the sequence is TGCGCCAGCAGCCCTACTAGCGGGCGGGAGCTGTTTTTT. Translated, it gives CASSPTSGRELFF. With all but the CDR3 taken from the reference TRBV5-1 and TRBJ2-2 genes, the full variable domain is: KAGVTQTPRYLIKTRGQQVTLSCSPISGHRSVSWYQQTPGQGLQFLFEYFSETQRNKGNFPGRFSGRQFSNSRSEMNVSTLELGDSALYLCASSPTSGRELFFGEGSRLTVL.